This TCR beta chain originates from a study of T cell responses to AZD1222 COVID-19 vaccine. Study-level findings and limits: Donor demographics were predominantly white British with a female majority; clonal diversity may be underestimated. CD4 TCRs associated with vaccination spanned spike, dominating at 160-218 and 743-854. Rises in breadth and depth of Spike-specific TCRs came after two AZD1222 doses.

The method was immunoSEQ multiplex PCR; TCRdb's version includes in-frame clones alone and lacks a portion of them. This table has about 130,000 clones, around 90% appearing once. As regards this clone: Its antigen remains unknown.

The CDR3 is 13 amino acids. From germline, CDR1 is SGHAT and CDR2 FQNNGV. V lost 5 bases and J lost 2, with 10 bases in between. The receptor was isolated from an adult in good health. V gene TRBV11-2 combines with J gene TRBJ2-7; D is ambiguous. The material was peripheral blood, obtained on day 0 of AZD1222 vaccination. The CDR3 region has the DNA TGTGCCAGCAGCACCAAAACCCCCTACGAGCAGTACTTC. This gives the protein CASSTKTPYEQYF.